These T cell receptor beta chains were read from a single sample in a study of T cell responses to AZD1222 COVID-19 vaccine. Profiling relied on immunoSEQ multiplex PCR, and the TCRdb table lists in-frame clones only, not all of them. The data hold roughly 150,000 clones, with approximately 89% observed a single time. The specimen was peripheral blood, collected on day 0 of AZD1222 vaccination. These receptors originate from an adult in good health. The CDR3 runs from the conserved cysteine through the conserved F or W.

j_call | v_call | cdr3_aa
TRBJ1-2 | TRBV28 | CASTEGSYGYTF
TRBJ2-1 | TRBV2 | CASSEFVAGEQFF
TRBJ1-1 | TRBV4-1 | CASSPRGGNRDAFF
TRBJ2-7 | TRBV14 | CASSHGTVKYEQYF
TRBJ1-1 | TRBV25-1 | CASSPNFYTEAFF
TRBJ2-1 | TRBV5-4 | CASSFLVRGDEQFF
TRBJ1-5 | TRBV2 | CASSPGQPLLRNQPQHF
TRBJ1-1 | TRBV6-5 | CASTVGDRGGTEAFF
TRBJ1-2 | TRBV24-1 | CATSDGGPGGGYTF
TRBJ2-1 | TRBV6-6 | CASSYEGLAGYNEQFF
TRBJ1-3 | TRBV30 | CAWSRGGQGGNTIYF